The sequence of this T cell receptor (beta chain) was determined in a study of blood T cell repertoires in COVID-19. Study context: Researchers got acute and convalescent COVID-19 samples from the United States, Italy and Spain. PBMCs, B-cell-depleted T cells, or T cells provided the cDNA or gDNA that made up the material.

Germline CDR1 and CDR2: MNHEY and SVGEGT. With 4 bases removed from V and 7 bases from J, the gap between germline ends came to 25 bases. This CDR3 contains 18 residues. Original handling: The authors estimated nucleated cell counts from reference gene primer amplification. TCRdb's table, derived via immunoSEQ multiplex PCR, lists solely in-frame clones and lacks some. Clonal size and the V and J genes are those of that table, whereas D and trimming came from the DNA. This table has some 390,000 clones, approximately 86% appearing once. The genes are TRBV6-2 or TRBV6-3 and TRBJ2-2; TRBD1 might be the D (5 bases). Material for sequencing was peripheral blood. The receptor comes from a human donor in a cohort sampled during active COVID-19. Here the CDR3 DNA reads TGTGCCAGCAGTTTCCCAGGGCACCTACGGGTTGGGGACGGGGAGCTGTTTTTT. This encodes CASSFPGHLRVGDGELFF.